These 26 T cell receptor beta chains share one sample of origin, sequenced in a study of OX40 agonist ivuxolimab in advanced cancers. Sequencing used immunoSEQ multiplex PCR; TCRdb keeps in-frame clones, though not all of them. The sample yields about 64,000 clones, roughly 81% seen once. The sequencing used CD4+ or CD8+ T cells sorted from blood, collected in a trial of the OX40 agonist ivuxolimab. Receptor source: an adult with an advanced solid tumor such as melanoma, head and neck, liver or kidney cancer.

This clone has only one observation. The chain has TRBV5-1 and TRBJ1-6, with TRBD1 as a possible D gene (6 bases). The germline V gene encodes CDR1 SGHRS and CDR2 YFSETQ. V lost 0 bases and J 7 bases, leaving 8 bases between the germline ends. This CDR3 is built from 14 residues. As DNA, the CDR3 is TGCGCCAGCAGCTTGGAGGGGGGGAATTCACCCCTCCACTTT. Protein sequence: CASSLEGGNSPLHF.

This clone was recorded only once. This chain connects TRBV28 to TRBJ1-5, with 9 bases identical to TRBD1. The V segment lost 5 bases and the J segment 6 bases; nucleotides outside the gene matches: 8. The germline gives CDR1 MDHEN, CDR2 SYDVKM. The CDR3 consists of 15 residues. CDR3 bases: TGTGCCAGCAGTCCTATTGACAGGGGGTTTCAGCCCCAGCATTTT. This sequence encodes CASSPIDRGFQPQHF.

The rearrangement uses TRBV14 and TRBJ1-4; no definite D call. CDR3 length: 14 residues. Trimming cost V 0 bases and J 7 bases, with 9 bases left between them. CDR1 is SGHDN, CDR2 FVKESK, per germline. The CDR3 loop is CASSQDRRSEKLFF. CDR3 nucleotide sequence: TGTGCCAGCAGCCAAGACAGGCGTAGTGAAAAACTGTTTTTT.

V usage is TRBV6-5 and J usage is TRBJ1-6; D is possibly TRBD1 (6 bases). This CDR3 has 14 residues. Trimming shortened V by 7 bases and J by 7 bases, and 14 bases separated the two germline ends. Per the germline V gene, CDR1 is MNHEY and CDR2 is SVGAGI. The CDR3 spells CASTTQGANSPLHF. The DNA for the CDR3 is TGTGCCAGCACCACACAGGGCGCAAATTCACCCCTCCACTTT.

Written as DNA, the CDR3 is TGTGCCAGCAGCGGGTATATGGATGGCTACACCTTC. Translation: CASSGYMDGYTF. V is TRBV9 and J is TRBJ1-2; no clear D gene. The CDR3 consists of 12 residues. CDR1 is SGDLS, CDR2 YYNGEE, per germline. Between the trimmed V and J ends, which lost 3 bases and 6 bases, there was a span of 9 bases. The variable domain in full, completed from reference TRBV9 and TRBJ1-2, reads DSGVTQTPKHLITATGQRVTLRCSPRSGDLSVYWYQQSLDQGLQFLIQYYNGEERAKGNILERFSAQQFPDLHSELNLSSLELGDSALYFCASSGYMDGYTFGSGTRLTVV.

The chain uses TRBV7-2 and TRBJ1-1; tentatively, D is TRBD1 (6 bases). The CDR3 length is 16 residues. Between the trimmed V and J ends, which lost 1 base and 4 bases, there was a span of 16 bases. Looked up from germline, CDR1 is SGHTA and CDR2 is FQGNSA. CDR3 bases: TGTGCCAGCAGCTTAGATTGGGCAGGGGTAGCCACTGAAGCTTTCTTT. Protein: CASSLDWAGVATEAFF.

The chain joins TRBV6-6 to TRBJ1-4; 9 bases are shared with TRBD1. CDR3 size: 14 residues. The junction had 7 bases not matched to a gene; V was cut back by 7 bases and J by 7 bases. Germline lookup yields CDR1 MNHNY and CDR2 SVGAGI (reference sequence). The chain's CDR3 is CASKTGGRGEKLFF. The DNA of the CDR3 is TGTGCCAGCAAAACAGGGGGCAGGGGTGAAAAACTGTTTTTT.

The gene calls are TRBV11-2 and TRBJ1-4; D call uncertain. This CDR3 has 12 residues. V gave up 4 bases and J gave up 7 bases, with 7 bases separating them. From germline, CDR1 is SGHAT and CDR2 FQNNGV. CDR3 DNA sequence: TGTGCCAGCAGCTCACAAGGTGAAAAACTGTTTTTT. This encodes CASSSQGEKLFF.

The rearrangement links TRBV5-1 to TRBJ2-7; D remains unclear. The V end lost 4 bases, the J end lost 3 bases, and 8 bases lay between the germline ends. CDR3 length equals 12 residues. The germline gives CDR1 SGHRS, CDR2 YFSETQ. The CDR3 nucleotides read TGCGCCAGCAGCACCGGTAACTACGAGCAGTACTTC. It codes for CASSTGNYEQYF. Using reference TRBV5-1 and TRBJ2-7 for the parts outside the CDR3, the full variable domain is KAGVTQTPRYLIKTRGQQVTLSCSPISGHRSVSWYQQTPGQGLQFLFEYFSETQRNKGNFPGRFSGRQFSNSRSEMNVSTLELGDSALYLCASSTGNYEQYFGPGTRLTVT.

The J gene is TRBJ1-2, the V gene TRBV29-1, with 11 bases identical to TRBD1. Germline trimming cut 5 bases from V and 3 bases from J; bases unmatched to any gene: 2. The CDR3 totals 13 residues. Per germline, CDR1 SQVTM and CDR2 ANQGSEA. CDR3 DNA: TGCAGCGTTTGGACAGGGGGCGACTATGGCTACACCTTC. Amino acids: CSVWTGGDYGYTF.

The chain recombines TRBV5-5 with TRBJ2-1; perhaps TRBD1 as D (6 bases). V lost 5 bases to trimming and J lost 4 bases, with 16 bases between them. This CDR3 region has 15 residues. CDR1 is SGHKS, CDR2 YYEKEE, per germline (reference sequence). CDR3: CASRTDSPVYNEQFF. CDR3 in DNA: TGTGCCAGCAGAACGGACAGCCCAGTGTACAATGAGCAGTTCTTC.

The V and J genes are TRBV5-1 and TRBJ1-4; D gene uncertain. Trimming took 1 base from V and 4 from J, leaving 8 bases between them. Germline V CDR1 and CDR2: SGHRS, YFSETQ. This CDR3 contains 14 residues. CDR3 sequence (DNA): TGCGCCAGCAGCTTGACTGGCGGTAATGAAAAACTGTTTTTT. It specifies CASSLTGGNEKLFF.

CDR3 sequence (DNA): TGTGCCAGCAGTTCCCCGCGGGACAGGGTGTACGAGCAGTACTTC. Translation gives CASSSPRDRVYEQYF. This chain uses TRBV28 with TRBJ2-7; 9 nucleotides align to TRBD1. The germline V gene encodes CDR1 MDHEN and CDR2 SYDVKM. V was clipped by 4 bases and J by 4 bases; unmatched bases: 8. CDR3 length: 15 residues.

The chain joins TRBV2 to TRBJ2-5; D possibly uses TRBD1 or TRBD2 (5 bases each). The assigned J gene may be wrong: the sequence end matches TRBJ2-7 better. The CDR3 is 12 residues long. From germline, CDR1 is SNHLY and CDR2 FYNNEI. CDR3 DNA sequence: TGTGCCAGCAAGCCCCGGGGCGACGAGCAGTACTTC. Translated: CASKPRGDEQYF.

The rearrangement joins TRBV10-3 to TRBJ2-1, with 10 positions matching TRBD2. V shed 3 bases, J shed 7 bases, and the junction held 3 bases outside the gene matches. Looked up from germline, CDR1 is ENHRY and CDR2 is SYGVKD. CDR3 length: 14 residues. The DNA of the CDR3 is TGTGCCATCAGTGAACTAGCGGGGCAAAATGAGCAGTTCTTC. This translates into CAISELAGQNEQFF.

This clone has more than one count but fewer than ten. This rearrangement joins TRBV12-5 to TRBJ2-1, with a possible D match to TRBD2 (5 bases). Germline V gene data show CDR1 as LGHNT and CDR2 as FRNRAP. V was pared by 5 bases and J by 5 bases, with 22 bases between. The CDR3 has 17 amino acids. The CDR3 sequence: CASGIHTLPATNNEQFF. The CDR3 DNA follows: TGTGCTAGTGGTATCCATACCCTCCCTGCGACTAACAATGAGCAGTTCTTC.

This chain links TRBV6-1 with TRBJ2-2; no definite D call. V lost 6 bases to trimming and J lost 4 bases, with 12 bases between them. The CDR3 is made up of 14 amino acids. Germline V lookup: CDR1 MNHNS, CDR2 SASEGT. This CDR3 reads CASRGSASTGELFF. CDR3 nucleotide sequence: TGTGCCAGCAGGGGGTCGGCGTCCACCGGGGAGCTGTTTTTT.

The genes are TRBV28 and TRBJ2-7; D is perhaps TRBD2 (6 bases). V lost 4 bases, J lost 3 bases, and 13 bases lay in between. The CDR3 has 14 residues. Germline-derived CDR1 and CDR2 are MDHEN and SYDVKM. The CDR3 DNA sequence: TGTGCCAGCAGTTCCCTTAGCGGCCTCTACGAGCAGTACTTC. It is translated as CASSSLSGLYEQYF. Using reference TRBV28 and TRBJ2-7 for the parts outside the CDR3, the full variable domain is DVKVTQSSRYLVKRTGEKVFLECVQDMDHENMFWYRQDPGLGLRLIYFSYDVKMKEKGDIPEGYSVSREKKERFSLILESASTNQTSMYLCASSSLSGLYEQYFGPGTRLTVT.

The chain has TRBV5-5 and TRBJ1-3, with 7 positions matching TRBD1. V was clipped by 0 bases and J by 2 bases; unmatched bases: 2. The CDR3 loop spans 15 amino acids. CDR1 and CDR2 (germline): SGHKS, YYEKEE (reference sequence). The CDR3 spells CASSLEQGTGNTIYF. CDR3 bases: TGTGCCAGCAGCTTGGAACAGGGGACTGGAAACACCATATATTTT.

J is TRBJ2-3 and V is TRBV9; D not resolved. CDR3 length: 16 amino acids. Trimming left V 0 bases short and J 1 base short, with 12 bases between. Germline V gene lookup returns CDR1 SGDLS and CDR2 YYNGEE. The CDR3 spells CASSVAPSLGTDTQYF. CDR3 nucleotide sequence: TGTGCCAGCAGCGTAGCCCCTTCCCTTGGCACAGATACGCAGTATTTT.

V and J are TRBV5-4 and TRBJ1-2; tentative D call: TRBD1 (6 bases). CDR1 SGHNT and CDR2 YYREEE come from the germline V gene (reference sequence). Deletions cut 4 bases from V and 8 bases from J, with 21 bases between. There are 15 residues in the CDR3. The CDR3 is CASSLGTFSRGGYTF. The CDR3 DNA follows: TGTGCCAGCAGCCTAGGGACATTCTCTCGGGGCGGCTACACCTTC.

The CDR3: CASSLQGYNSPLHF. CDR3 sequence (DNA): TGTGCCAGCAGCTTACAGGGTTATAATTCACCCCTCCACTTT. This chain uses TRBV11-3 with TRBJ1-6, with D maybe TRBD1 (5 bases). The CDR3 loop spans 14 amino acids. Per the germline V gene, CDR1 is SGHNT and CDR2 is YENEEA. The V and J ends lost 2 bases and 4 bases respectively, with 6 bases between them.

The sample holds a few counts of this clone. This rearrangement joins TRBV5-1 to TRBJ2-3; a possible D gene is TRBD2 (5 bases). Germline V gene sequence: CDR1 SGHRS, CDR2 YFSETQ. Trimming left V 0 bases short and J 2 bases short, with 13 bases between. CDR3 size: 16 residues. CDR3 nucleotide sequence: TGCGCCAGCAGCTTGGGGAGACTACCACTCACAGATACGCAGTATTTT. This encodes CASSLGRLPLTDTQYF.

The CDR3 is CASSPFRGAVGNQPQHF. The CDR3 DNA is TGTGCCAGCAGCCCTTTTCGGGGGGCAGTGGGCAATCAGCCCCAGCATTTT. This chain joins TRBV5-6 and TRBJ1-5, with D possibly TRBD1 on 6 matching bases. The V end lost 4 bases, the J end lost 2 bases, and 19 bases lay between the germline ends. The CDR3 sequence is 17 residues long. Germline values: CDR1 SGHDT, CDR2 YYEEEE.

In nucleotides, the CDR3 is TGTGCCAGCAGTTATCGGGACAGGGGTTACGAGCAGTACTTC. Its protein product is CASSYRDRGYEQYF. The chain employs TRBV6-5 and TRBJ2-7; TRBD1 matches at 10 bases. Germline-derived CDR1 and CDR2 are MNHEY and SVGAGI. This CDR3 is 14 amino acids long. V dropped 3 bases and J dropped 4; count of bases not matched to a gene: 3.

V usage is TRBV7-9 and J usage is TRBJ1-2, with D maybe TRBD1 (5 bases). V lost 1 base to trimming and J lost 2 bases, with 14 bases between them. The germline CDR1 and CDR2 sequences are SEHNR and FQNEAQ (reference sequence). The CDR3 contains 16 residues. The CDR3 nucleotides are TGTGCCAGCAGCTTAGAGAAGGGGTCGAGCAACTATGGCTACACCTTC. This gives the protein CASSLEKGSSNYGYTF.